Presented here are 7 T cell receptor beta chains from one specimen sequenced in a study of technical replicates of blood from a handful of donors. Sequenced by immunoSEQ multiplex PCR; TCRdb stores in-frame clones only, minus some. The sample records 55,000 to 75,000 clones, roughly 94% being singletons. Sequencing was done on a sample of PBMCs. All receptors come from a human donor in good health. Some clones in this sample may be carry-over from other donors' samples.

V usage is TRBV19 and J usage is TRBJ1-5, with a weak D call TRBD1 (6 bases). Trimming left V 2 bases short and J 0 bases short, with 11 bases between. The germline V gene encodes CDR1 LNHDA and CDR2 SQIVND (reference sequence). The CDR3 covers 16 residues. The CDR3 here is CASSIRTAISNQPQHF. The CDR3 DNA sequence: TGTGCCAGTAGTATAAGGACAGCGATTAGCAATCAGCCCCAGCATTTT.

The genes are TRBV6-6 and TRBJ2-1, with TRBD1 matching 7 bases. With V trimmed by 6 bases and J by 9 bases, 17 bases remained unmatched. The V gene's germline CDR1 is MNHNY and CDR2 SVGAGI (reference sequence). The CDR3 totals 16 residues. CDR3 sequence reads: CASRTTGQTEVGEQFF. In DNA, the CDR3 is TGTGCCAGCAGGACCACGGGACAGACCGAGGTGGGTGAGCAGTTCTTC.

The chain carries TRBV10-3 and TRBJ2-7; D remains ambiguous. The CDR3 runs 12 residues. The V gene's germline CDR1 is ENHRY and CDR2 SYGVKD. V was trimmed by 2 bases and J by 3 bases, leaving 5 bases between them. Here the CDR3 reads CAISEPGYEQYF. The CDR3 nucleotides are TGTGCCATCAGTGAGCCGGGCTACGAGCAGTACTTC.

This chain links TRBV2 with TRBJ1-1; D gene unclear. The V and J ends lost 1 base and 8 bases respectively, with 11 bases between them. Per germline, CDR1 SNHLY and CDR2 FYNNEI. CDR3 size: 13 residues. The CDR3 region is CASSEGEFLEAFF. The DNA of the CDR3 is TGTGCCAGCAGTGAAGGAGAGTTCCTAGAAGCTTTCTTT.

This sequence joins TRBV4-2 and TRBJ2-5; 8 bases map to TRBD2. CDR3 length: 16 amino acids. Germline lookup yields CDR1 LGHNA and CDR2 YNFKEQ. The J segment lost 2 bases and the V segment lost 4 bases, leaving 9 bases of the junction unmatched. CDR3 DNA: TGTGCCAGCAGCCCCCTAAGCGGGAGTGGGCAAGAGACCCAGTACTTC. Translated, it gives CASSPLSGSGQETQYF.

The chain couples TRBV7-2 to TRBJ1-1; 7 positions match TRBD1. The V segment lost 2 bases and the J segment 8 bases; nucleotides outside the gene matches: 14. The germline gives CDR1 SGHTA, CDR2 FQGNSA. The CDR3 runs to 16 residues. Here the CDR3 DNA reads TGTGCCAGCAGCTTATTCCGGGGGACAGCCAAGACAGAAGCTTTCTTT. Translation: CASSLFRGTAKTEAFF.

CDR3 protein: CASSPEQGYNYGYTF. The CDR3 region has the DNA TGTGCCAGCAGCCCAGAACAGGGATATAACTATGGCTACACCTTC. The chain links TRBV6-5 to TRBJ1-2, with D perhaps matching TRBD1 (6 bases). V shed 6 bases and J shed 1 base, with 15 bases lying between them. Germline CDR1 is MNHEY and CDR2 is SVGAGI. The CDR3 has 15 amino acids.